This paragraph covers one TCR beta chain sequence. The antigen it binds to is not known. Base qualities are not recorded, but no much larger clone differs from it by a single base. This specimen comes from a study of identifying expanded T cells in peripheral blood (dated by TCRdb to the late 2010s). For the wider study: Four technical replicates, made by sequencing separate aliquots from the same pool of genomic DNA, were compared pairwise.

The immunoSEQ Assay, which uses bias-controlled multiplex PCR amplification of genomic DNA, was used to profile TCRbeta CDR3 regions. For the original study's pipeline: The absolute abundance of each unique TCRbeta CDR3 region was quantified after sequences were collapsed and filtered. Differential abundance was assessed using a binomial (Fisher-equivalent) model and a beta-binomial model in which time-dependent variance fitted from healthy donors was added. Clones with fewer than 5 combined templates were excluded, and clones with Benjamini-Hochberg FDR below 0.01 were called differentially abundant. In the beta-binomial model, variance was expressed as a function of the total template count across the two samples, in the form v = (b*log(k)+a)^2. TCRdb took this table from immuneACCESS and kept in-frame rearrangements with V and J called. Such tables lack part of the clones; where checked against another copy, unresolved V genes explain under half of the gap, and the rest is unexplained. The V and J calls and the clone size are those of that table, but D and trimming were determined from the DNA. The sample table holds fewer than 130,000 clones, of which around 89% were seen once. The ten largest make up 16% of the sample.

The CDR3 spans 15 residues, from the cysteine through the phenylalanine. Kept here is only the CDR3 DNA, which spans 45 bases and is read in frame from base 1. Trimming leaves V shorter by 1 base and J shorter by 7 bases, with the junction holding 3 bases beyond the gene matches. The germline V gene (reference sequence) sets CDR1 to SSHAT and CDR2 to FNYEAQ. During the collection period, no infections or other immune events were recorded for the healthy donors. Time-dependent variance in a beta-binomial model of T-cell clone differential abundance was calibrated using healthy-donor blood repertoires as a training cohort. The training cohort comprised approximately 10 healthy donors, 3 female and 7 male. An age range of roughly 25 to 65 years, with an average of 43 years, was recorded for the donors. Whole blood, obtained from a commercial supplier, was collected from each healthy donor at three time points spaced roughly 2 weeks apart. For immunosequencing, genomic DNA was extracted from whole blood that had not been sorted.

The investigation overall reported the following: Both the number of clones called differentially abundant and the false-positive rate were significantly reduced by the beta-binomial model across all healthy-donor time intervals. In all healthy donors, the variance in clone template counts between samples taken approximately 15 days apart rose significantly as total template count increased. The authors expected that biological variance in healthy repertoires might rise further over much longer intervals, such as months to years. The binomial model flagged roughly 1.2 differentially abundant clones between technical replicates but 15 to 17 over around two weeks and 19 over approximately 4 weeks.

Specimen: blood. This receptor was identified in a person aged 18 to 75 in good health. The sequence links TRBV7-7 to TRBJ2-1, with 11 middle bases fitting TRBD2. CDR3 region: CASSLGSGGANEQFF. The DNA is TGTGCCAGCAGCTTAGGTAGCGGGGGGGCAAATGAGCAGTTCTTC. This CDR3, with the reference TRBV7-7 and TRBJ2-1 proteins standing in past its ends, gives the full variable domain GAGVSQSPRYKVTKRGQDVTLRCDPISSHATLYWYQQALGQGPEFLTYFNYEAQPDKSGLPSDRFSAERPEGSISTLTIQRTEQRDSAMYRCASSLGSGGANEQFFGPGTRLTVL.